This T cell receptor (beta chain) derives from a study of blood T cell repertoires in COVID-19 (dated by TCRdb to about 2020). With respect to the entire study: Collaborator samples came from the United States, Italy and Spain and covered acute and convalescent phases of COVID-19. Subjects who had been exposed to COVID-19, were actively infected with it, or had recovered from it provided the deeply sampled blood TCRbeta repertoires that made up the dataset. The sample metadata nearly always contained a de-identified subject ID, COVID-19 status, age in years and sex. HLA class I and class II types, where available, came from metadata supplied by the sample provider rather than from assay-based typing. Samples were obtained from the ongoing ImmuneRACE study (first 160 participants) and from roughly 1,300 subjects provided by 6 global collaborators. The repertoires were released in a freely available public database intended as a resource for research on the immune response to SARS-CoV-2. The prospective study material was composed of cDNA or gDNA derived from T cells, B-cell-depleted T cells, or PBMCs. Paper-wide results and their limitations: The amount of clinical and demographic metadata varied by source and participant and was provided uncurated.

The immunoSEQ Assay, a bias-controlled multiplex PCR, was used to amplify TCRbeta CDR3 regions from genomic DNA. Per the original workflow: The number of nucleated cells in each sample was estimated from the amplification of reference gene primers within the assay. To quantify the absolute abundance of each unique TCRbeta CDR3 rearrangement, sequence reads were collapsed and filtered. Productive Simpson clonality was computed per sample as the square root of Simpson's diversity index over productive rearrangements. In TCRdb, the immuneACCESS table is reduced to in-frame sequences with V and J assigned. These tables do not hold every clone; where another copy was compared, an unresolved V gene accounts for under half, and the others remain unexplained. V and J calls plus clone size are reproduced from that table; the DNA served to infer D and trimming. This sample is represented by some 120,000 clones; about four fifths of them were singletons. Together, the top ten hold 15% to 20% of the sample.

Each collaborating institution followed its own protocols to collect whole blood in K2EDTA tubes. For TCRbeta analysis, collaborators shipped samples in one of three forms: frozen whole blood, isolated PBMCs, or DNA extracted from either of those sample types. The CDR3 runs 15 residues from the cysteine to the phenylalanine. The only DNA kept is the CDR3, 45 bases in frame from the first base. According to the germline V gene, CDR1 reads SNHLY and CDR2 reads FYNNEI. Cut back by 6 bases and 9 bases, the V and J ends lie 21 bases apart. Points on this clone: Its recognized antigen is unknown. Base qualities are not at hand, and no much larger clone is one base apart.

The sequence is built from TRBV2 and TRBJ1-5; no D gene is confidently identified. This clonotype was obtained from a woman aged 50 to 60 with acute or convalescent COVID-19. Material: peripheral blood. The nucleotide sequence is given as TGTGCCAGCAGAGGCGGACTATGGAACCCGGGGCCCCAGCATTTT. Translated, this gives CASRGGLWNPGPQHF.